This T cell receptor (beta chain) was documented in a study of CD8 T cells in Susac syndrome. Whole-study results and caveats: As the study acknowledged, the number of individuals who were part of its TCR sequencing and HLA analysis was relatively small.

Negative isolation yielded CD8+ and CD4+ T cells; FACS enriched TEMRA cells. Random hexamers served to reverse transcribe roughly 0.45 to 1 ug RNA. Using its own MiXCR run on the immunoSEQ multiplex PCR reads, TCRdb lists one record per CDR3 protein. This table has a few hundred thousand distinct CDR3 sequences, 85% to 90% appearing once. With respect to this clonotype: Antigen specificity is unknown.

Trimming left V 3 bases short and J 2 bases short, with 12 bases between. The CDR3 sequence is 15 residues long. The J gene is TRBJ2-3, the V gene TRBV12-3 or TRBV12-4; weak D call: TRBD2 (5 bases). Sequencing was performed on CD8+ T cells from PBMCs. This sequence originates from a human donor with multiple sclerosis. This CDR3 reads CASSFEGPNTDTQYF. CDR3 DNA: TGTGCCAGCAGTTTCGAGGGCCCGAACACAGATACGCAGTATTTT.